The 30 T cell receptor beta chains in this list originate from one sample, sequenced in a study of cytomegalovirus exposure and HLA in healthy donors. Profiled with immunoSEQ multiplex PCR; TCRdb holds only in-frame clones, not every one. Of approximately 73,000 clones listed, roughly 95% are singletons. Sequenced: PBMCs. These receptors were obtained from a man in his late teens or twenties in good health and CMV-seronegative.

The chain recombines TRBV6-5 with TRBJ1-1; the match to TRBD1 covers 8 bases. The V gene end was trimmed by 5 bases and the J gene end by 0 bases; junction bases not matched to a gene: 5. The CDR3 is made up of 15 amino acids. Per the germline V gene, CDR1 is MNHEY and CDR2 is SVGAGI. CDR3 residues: CASSLDRALNTEAFF. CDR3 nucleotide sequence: TGTGCCAGCAGTCTGGACAGGGCATTGAACACTGAAGCTTTCTTT.

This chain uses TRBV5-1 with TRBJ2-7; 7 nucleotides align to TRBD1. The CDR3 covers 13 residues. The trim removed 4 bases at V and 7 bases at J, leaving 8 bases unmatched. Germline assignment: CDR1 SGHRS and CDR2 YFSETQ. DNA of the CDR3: TGCGCCAGCAGCCACGGACAGGCCCCGGAGCAGTACTTC. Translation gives CASSHGQAPEQYF.

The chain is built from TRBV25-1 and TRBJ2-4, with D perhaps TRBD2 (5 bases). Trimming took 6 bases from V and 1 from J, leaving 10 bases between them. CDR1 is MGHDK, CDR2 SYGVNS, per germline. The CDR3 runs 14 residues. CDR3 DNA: TGTGCCAGCAGCGAGGGAGTTGCCAAAAACATTCAGTACTTC. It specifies CASSEGVAKNIQYF.

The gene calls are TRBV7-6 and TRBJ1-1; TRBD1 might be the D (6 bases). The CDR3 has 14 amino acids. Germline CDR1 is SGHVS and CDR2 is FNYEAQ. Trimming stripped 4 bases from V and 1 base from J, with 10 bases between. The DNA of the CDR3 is TGTGCCAGCAGCTCGACAGGTCCGAACACTGAAGCTTTCTTT. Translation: CASSSTGPNTEAFF.

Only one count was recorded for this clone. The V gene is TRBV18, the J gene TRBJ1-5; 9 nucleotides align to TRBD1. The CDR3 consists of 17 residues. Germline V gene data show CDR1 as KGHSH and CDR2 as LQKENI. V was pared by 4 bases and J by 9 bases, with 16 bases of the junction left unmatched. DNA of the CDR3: TGTGCCAGCTCACGCTCCCGGGACAGGGATCCTGTTGGGCCCCAGCATTTT. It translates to CASSRSRDRDPVGPQHF.

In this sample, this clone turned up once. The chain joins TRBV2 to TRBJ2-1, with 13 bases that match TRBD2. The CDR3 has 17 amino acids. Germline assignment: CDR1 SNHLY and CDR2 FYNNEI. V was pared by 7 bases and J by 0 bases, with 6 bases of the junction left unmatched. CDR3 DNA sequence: TGTGCCAGCACCAGGACTAGCGGGGGACTCTCCTACAATGAGCAGTTCTTC. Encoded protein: CASTRTSGGLSYNEQFF. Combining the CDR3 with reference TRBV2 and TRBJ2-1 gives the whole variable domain EPEVTQTPSHQVTQMGQEVILRCVPISNHLYFYWYRQILGQKVEFLVSFYNNEISEKSEIFDDQFSVERPDGSNFTLKIRSTKLEDSAMYFCASTRTSGGLSYNEQFFGPGTRLTVL.

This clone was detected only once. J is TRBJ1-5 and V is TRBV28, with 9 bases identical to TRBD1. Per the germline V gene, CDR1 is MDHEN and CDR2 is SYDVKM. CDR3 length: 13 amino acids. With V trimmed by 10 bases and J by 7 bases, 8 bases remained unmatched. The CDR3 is CATERQGDQPQHF. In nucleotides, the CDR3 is TGTGCCACCGAGAGACAGGGGGACCAGCCCCAGCATTTT. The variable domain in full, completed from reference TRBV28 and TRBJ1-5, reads DVKVTQSSRYLVKRTGEKVFLECVQDMDHENMFWYRQDPGLGLRLIYFSYDVKMKEKGDIPEGYSVSREKKERFSLILESASTNQTSMYLCATERQGDQPQHFGDGTRLSIL.

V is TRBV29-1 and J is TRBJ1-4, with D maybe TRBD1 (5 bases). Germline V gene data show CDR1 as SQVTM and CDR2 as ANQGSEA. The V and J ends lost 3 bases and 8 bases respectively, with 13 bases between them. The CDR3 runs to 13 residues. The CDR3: CSVDSGLGEKLFF. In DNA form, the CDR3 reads TGCAGCGTTGATTCAGGGTTGGGAGAAAAACTGTTTTTT.

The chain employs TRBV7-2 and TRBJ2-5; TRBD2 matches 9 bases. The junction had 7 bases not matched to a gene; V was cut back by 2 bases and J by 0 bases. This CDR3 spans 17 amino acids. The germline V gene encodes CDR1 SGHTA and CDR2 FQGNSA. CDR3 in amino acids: CASSLTLAGTYQETQYF. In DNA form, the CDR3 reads TGTGCCAGCAGCTTAACCCTAGCGGGGACGTACCAAGAGACCCAGTACTTC.

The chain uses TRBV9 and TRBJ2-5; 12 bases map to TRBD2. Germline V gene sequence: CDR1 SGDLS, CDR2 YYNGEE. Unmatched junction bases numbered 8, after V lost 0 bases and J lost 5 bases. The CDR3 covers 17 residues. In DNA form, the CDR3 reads TGTGCCAGCAGCGTAGGTGCTAGCGGGGGGGCCTTGGAGACCCAGTACTTC. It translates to CASSVGASGGALETQYF. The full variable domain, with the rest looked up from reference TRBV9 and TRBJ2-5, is DSGVTQTPKHLITATGQRVTLRCSPRSGDLSVYWYQQSLDQGLQFLIQYYNGEERAKGNILERFSAQQFPDLHSELNLSSLELGDSALYFCASSVGASGGALETQYFGPGTRLLVL.

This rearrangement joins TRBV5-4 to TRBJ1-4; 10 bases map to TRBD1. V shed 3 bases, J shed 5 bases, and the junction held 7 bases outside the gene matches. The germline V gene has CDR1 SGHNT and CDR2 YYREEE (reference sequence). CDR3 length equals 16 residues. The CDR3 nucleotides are TGTGCCAGCAGCTCTTTCGACAGGGGGCGGAATGAAAAACTGTTTTTT. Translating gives CASSSFDRGRNEKLFF.

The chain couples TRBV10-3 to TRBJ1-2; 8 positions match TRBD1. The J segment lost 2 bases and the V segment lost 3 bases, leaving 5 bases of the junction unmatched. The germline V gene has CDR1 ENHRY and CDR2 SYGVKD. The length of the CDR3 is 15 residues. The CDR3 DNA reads TGTGCCATCAGTGAACGGACAGGGTACAACTATGGCTACACCTTC. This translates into CAISERTGYNYGYTF.

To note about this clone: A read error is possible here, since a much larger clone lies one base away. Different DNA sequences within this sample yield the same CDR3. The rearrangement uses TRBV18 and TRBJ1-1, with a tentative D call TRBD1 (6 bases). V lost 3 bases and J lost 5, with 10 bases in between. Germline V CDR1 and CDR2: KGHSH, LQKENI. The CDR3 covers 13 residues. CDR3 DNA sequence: TGTGCCAGCTCACCCCAAGGGGGAACTGAAGCTTTCTTT. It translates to CASSPQGGTEAFF.

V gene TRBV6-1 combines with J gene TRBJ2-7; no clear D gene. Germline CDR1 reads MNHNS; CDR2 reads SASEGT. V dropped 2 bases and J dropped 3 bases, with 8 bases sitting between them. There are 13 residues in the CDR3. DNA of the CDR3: TGTGCCAGCAGTGAATCGAACAACTACGAGCAGTACTTC. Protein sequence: CASSESNNYEQYF.

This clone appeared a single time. In DNA, the CDR3 is TGTGCCAGCAGTGAACCATATCAGCCCCAGCATTTT. It codes for CASSEPYQPQHF. The gene calls are TRBV2 and TRBJ1-5, with D hard to call. The CDR3 is made up of 12 amino acids. Trimming took off 2 bases at V and 5 bases at J, with 4 bases between the two ends. CDR1 and CDR2 from the germline V gene are SNHLY and FYNNEI.

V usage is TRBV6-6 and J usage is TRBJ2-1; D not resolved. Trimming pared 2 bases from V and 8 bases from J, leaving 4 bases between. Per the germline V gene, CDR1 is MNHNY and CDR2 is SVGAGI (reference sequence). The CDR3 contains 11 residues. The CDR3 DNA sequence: TGTGCCAGCAGTTACATCGATGAGCAGTTCTTC. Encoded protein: CASSYIDEQFF.

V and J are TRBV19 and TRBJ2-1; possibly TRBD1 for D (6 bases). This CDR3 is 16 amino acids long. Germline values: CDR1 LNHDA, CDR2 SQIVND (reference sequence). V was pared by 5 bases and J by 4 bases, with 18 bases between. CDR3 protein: CASSLNPRGYYNEQFF. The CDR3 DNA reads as TGTGCCAGTAGTTTAAACCCCAGGGGATATTACAATGAGCAGTTCTTC.

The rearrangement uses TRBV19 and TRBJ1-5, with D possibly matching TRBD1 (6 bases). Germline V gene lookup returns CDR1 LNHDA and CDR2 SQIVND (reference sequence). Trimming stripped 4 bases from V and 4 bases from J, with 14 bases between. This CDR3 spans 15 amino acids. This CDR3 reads CASSTPQGTNQPQHF. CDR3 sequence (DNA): TGTGCCAGTAGTACACCACAGGGCACTAATCAGCCCCAGCATTTT.

The CDR3 reads CASSDKGSSGVNEQFF. The CDR3 coding sequence is TGCGCCAGCAGTGATAAGGGGTCTAGCGGGGTCAATGAGCAGTTCTTC. The rearrangement links TRBV10-2 to TRBJ2-1; 9 nucleotides line up with TRBD2. The J segment lost 6 bases and the V segment lost 3 bases, leaving 9 bases of the junction unmatched. This CDR3 spans 16 amino acids. From germline, CDR1 is WSHSY and CDR2 SAAADI.

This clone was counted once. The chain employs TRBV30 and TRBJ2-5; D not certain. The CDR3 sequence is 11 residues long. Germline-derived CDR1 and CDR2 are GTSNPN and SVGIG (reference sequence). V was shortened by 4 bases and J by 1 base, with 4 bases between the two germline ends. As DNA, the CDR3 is TGTGCCTGGACCTTCCAAGAGACCCAGTACTTC. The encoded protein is CAWTFQETQYF.

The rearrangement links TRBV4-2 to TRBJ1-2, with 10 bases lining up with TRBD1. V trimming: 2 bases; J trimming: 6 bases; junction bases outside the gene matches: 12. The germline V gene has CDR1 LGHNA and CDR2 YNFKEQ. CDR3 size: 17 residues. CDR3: CASSQTPGQGIVDGYTF. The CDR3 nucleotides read TGTGCCAGCAGCCAAACACCGGGACAGGGGATTGTAGATGGCTACACCTTC.

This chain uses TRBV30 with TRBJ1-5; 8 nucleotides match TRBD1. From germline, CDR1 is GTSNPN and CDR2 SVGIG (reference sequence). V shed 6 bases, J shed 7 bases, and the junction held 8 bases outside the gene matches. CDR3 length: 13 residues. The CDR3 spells CACNPGTGQPQHF. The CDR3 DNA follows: TGTGCCTGTAACCCAGGGACAGGACAGCCCCAGCATTTT.

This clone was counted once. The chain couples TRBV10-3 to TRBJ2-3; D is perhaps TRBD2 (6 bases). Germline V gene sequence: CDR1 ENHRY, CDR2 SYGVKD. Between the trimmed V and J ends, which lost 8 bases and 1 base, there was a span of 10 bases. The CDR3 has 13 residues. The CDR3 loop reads CAIDGGGTDTQYF. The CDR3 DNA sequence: TGTGCCATCGATGGCGGGGGCACAGATACGCAGTATTTT.

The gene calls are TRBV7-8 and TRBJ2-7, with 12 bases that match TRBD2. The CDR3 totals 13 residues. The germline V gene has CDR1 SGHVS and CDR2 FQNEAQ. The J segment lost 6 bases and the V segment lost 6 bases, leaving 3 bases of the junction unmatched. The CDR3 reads CASSPSGGGEQYF. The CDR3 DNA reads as TGTGCCAGCAGTCCTAGCGGGGGGGGCGAGCAGTACTTC.

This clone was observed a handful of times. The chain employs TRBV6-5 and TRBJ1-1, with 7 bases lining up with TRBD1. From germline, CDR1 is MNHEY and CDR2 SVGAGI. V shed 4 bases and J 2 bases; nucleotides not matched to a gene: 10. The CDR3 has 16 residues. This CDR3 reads CASSSPRQGRNTEAFF. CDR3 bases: TGTGCCAGCAGTTCCCCCCGACAGGGAAGAAACACTGAAGCTTTCTTT.

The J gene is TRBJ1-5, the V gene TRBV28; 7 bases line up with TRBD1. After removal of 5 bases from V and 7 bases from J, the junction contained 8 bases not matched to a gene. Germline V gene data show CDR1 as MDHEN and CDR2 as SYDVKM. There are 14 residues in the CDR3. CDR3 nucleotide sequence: TGTGCCAGCAGTCCCACAGGGGTCCACCAGCCCCAGCATTTT. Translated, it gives CASSPTGVHQPQHF.

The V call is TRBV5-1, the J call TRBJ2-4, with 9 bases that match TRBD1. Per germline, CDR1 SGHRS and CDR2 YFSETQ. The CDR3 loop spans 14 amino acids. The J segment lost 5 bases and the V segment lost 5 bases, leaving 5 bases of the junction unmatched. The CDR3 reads CASRPQGAENIQYF. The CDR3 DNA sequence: TGCGCCAGCAGACCACAGGGGGCTGAAAACATTCAGTACTTC.

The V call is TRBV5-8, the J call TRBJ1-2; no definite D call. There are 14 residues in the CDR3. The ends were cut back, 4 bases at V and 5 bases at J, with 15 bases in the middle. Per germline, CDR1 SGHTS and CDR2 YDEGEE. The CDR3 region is CASSGSSHRYGYTF. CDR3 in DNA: TGTGCCAGCAGCGGTTCATCCCATAGATATGGCTACACCTTC.

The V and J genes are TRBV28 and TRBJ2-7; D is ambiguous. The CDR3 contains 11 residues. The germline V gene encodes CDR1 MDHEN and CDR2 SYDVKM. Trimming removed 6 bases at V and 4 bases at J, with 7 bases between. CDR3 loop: CASSPRYEQYF. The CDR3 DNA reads TGTGCCAGCAGCCCCCGGTACGAGCAGTACTTC.

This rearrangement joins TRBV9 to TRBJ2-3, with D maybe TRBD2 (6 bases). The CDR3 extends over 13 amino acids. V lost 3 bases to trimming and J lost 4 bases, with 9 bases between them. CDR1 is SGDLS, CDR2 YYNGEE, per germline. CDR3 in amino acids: CASSGEVPDTQYF. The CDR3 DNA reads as TGTGCCAGCAGCGGGGAGGTCCCAGATACGCAGTATTTT.